These 18 T cell receptor beta chains were all obtained from the same sample, sequenced in a study of T cell changes during pregnancy in multiple sclerosis. Clones were read by immunoSEQ multiplex PCR, and TCRdb kept only the in-frame ones, dropping some. This table holds about 36,000 clones, about 92% found once. This material consisted of CD4+ T cells from peripheral blood mononuclear cells, taken in the first trimester of pregnancy. These receptors all stem from a female donor with multiple sclerosis, enrolled in a pregnancy study.

This chain connects TRBV27 to TRBJ2-5; D possibly corresponds to TRBD1 (6 bases). Germline-derived CDR1 and CDR2 are MNHEY and SMNVEV (reference sequence). V lost 6 bases to trimming and J lost 5 bases, with 16 bases between them. The CDR3 is 14 amino acids. CDR3 sequence reads: CASRDLQGGETQYF. In nucleotides, the CDR3 is TGTGCCAGCAGGGATCTACAGGGCGGGGAGACCCAGTACTTC.

Only one count was recorded for this clone. The chain couples TRBV19 to TRBJ1-3; D is unclear. The V end lost 6 bases, the J end lost 1 base, and 13 bases lay between the germline ends. This CDR3 contains 15 residues. Germline V gene lookup returns CDR1 LNHDA and CDR2 SQIVND (reference sequence). The CDR3 region has the DNA TGTGCCAGTAGCCGAGTGCCCCGGTCTGGAAACACCATATATTTT. It yields the protein CASSRVPRSGNTIYF.

DNA for the CDR3: TGTGCCAGTAGCCGGGACAGGGGAGCTGGCTACACCTTC. It encodes CASSRDRGAGYTF. V gene TRBV19 combines with J gene TRBJ1-2; TRBD1 matches at 10 bases. This CDR3 has 13 amino acids. The V gene end was trimmed by 6 bases and the J gene end by 7 bases; junction bases not matched to a gene: 5. Germline lookup yields CDR1 LNHDA and CDR2 SQIVND (reference sequence).

The J gene is TRBJ1-2, the V gene TRBV14, with TRBD1 identical over 7 bases. Germline values: CDR1 SGHDN, CDR2 FVKESK. This CDR3 has 16 residues. V shed 4 bases, J shed 2 bases, and the junction held 10 bases outside the gene matches. CDR3 loop: CASSRNFQGGNYGYTF. CDR3 DNA sequence: TGTGCCAGCAGCCGAAACTTCCAGGGGGGAAACTATGGCTACACCTTC.

V is TRBV2 and J is TRBJ1-4, with TRBD1 matching over 8 bases. Germline CDR1 reads SNHLY; CDR2 reads FYNNEI. Trimming removed 10 bases from V and 4 bases from J; junction bases left unmatched: 14. The length of the CDR3 is 16 residues. CDR3 amino acids: CATLTDRAFGNEKLFF. CDR3 DNA sequence: TGTGCCACCCTAACGGACAGGGCTTTTGGTAATGAAAAACTGTTTTTT.

This clone appeared a single time. The chain carries TRBV7-3 and TRBJ2-5; 7 nucleotides agree with TRBD1. The trim removed 5 bases at V and 1 base at J, leaving 7 bases unmatched. The germline V gene has CDR1 SGHTA and CDR2 FQGTGA. The length of the CDR3 is 15 residues. Written as DNA, the CDR3 is TGTGCCAGCAGCCCAGGAAGGGGGCCCCAAGAGACCCAGTACTTC. It specifies CASSPGRGPQETQYF.

This clone was detected only a few times. V gene TRBV27 combines with J gene TRBJ2-7; 7 nucleotides align to TRBD1. The CDR3 sequence is 16 residues long. J was trimmed by 7 bases and V by 5 bases; bases with no gene match: 17. Germline CDR1 is MNHEY and CDR2 is SMNVEV (reference sequence). DNA for the CDR3: TGTGCCAGCAGTCCTTTAACAGGGGCCCCCTCGGGGGAGCAGTACTTC. Translating gives CASSPLTGAPSGEQYF.

The chain uses TRBV18 and TRBJ1-2; no reliable D call. Germline CDR1 is KGHSH and CDR2 is LQKENI. This CDR3 is 13 amino acids long. V was pared by 0 bases and J by 10 bases, with 12 bases between. CDR3 sequence reads: CASSPPDGGYYTF. Here the CDR3 DNA reads TGTGCCAGCTCACCACCGGACGGAGGCTACTACACCTTC. The whole variable domain, remainder taken from reference TRBV18 and TRBJ1-2, is NAGVMQNPRHLVRRRGQEARLRCSPMKGHSHVYWYRQLPEEGLKFMVYLQKENIIDESGMPKERFSAEFPKEGPSILRIQQVVRGDSAAYFCASSPPDGGYYTFGSGTRLTVV.

The V call is TRBV5-3, the J call TRBJ2-2; 11 bases map to TRBD2. TRBV5-3 is filed as an ORF, its function uncertain. J lost 6 bases, V lost 5 bases, and 18 bases had no gene match. The CDR3 totals 19 residues. CDR3 in amino acids: CARRLMLTTSGKGAGELFF. CDR3 coding DNA: TGTGCCAGAAGACTTATGTTGACGACTAGCGGGAAAGGTGCCGGGGAGCTGTTTTTT.

CDR3 sequence: CASSQGLLQPQHF. CDR3 DNA sequence: TGTGCCAGCAGCCAAGGGTTACTTCAGCCCCAGCATTTT. V is TRBV14 and J is TRBJ1-5, with D hard to call. The V end lost 1 base, the J end lost 6 bases, and 7 bases lay between the germline ends. Per germline, CDR1 SGHDN and CDR2 FVKESK. The CDR3 consists of 13 residues.

The rearrangement links TRBV10-3 to TRBJ1-1, with 7 bases matching TRBD1. Trimming at V came to 0 bases and at J to 6 bases, leaving 7 bases not matched to a gene. Germline V gene lookup returns CDR1 ENHRY and CDR2 SYGVKD. This CDR3 is built from 15 residues. The CDR3 DNA follows: TGTGCCATCAGTGAGTCGGAGAGGGGGCCTGCTGAAGCTTTCTTT. Translated: CAISESERGPAEAFF.

This rearrangement joins TRBV18 to TRBJ2-2; 8 positions match TRBD1. The trim removed 8 bases at V and 1 base at J, leaving 9 bases unmatched. This CDR3 has 16 residues. In germline, CDR1 is KGHSH, CDR2 LQKENI. CDR3 DNA sequence: TGTGCCAGCCTGCCGTCAGACAGGGGGAACACCGGGGAGCTGTTTTTT. It codes for CASLPSDRGNTGELFF.

The chain carries TRBV13 and TRBJ2-3; a possible D gene is TRBD1 (6 bases). V was clipped by 2 bases and J by 4 bases, with 13 bases between them. The CDR3 length is 15 residues. Germline V gene lookup returns CDR1 PRHDT and CDR2 FYEKMQ (reference sequence). The CDR3 loop reads CASSLPQGAADTQYF. The CDR3 nucleotides are TGTGCCAGCAGCTTACCACAGGGAGCAGCAGATACGCAGTATTTT.

The chain has TRBV30 and TRBJ2-3, with D possibly being TRBD1 (6 bases). Trimming left V 5 bases short and J 0 bases short, with 12 bases between. The germline V gene has CDR1 GTSNPN and CDR2 SVGIG (reference sequence). The CDR3 is 14 amino acids. The CDR3 bases are TGTGCCTGGGATGGGGGCCTTAGCACAGATACGCAGTATTTT. Amino acid sequence: CAWDGGLSTDTQYF.

The rearrangement links TRBV5-5 to TRBJ2-1, with D possibly being TRBD2 (7 bases). Per the germline V gene, CDR1 is SGHKS and CDR2 is YYEKEE (reference sequence). This CDR3 contains 15 residues. The germline V and J ends were trimmed by 0 bases and 7 bases, with 14 bases remaining between them. CDR3 residues: CASSLDGGAGNEQFF. The CDR3, as DNA: TGTGCCAGCAGCTTGGATGGGGGGGCCGGGAATGAGCAGTTCTTC.

This chain joins TRBV15 and TRBJ2-5; tentatively, D is TRBD2 (6 bases). Germline CDR1 LNHNV, CDR2 YYDKDF (reference sequence). V lost 2 bases and J 1 base, leaving 8 bases between the germline ends. The CDR3 loop spans 14 amino acids. The CDR3 reads CATSRRRAQETQYF. CDR3 nucleotide sequence: TGTGCCACCAGCAGAAGGAGGGCCCAAGAGACCCAGTACTTC.

The chain joins TRBV5-1 to TRBJ2-3; TRBD1 matches 10 bases. Germline V gene data show CDR1 as SGHRS and CDR2 as YFSETQ. The trim removed 0 bases at V and 0 bases at J, leaving 1 base unmatched. The CDR3 loop spans 16 amino acids. The CDR3 here is CASSLGQGASTDTQYF. The DNA of the CDR3 is TGCGCCAGCAGCTTGGGACAGGGGGCCAGCACAGATACGCAGTATTTT.

V gene TRBV5-1 combines with J gene TRBJ2-6, with 8 bases that match TRBD1. J was trimmed by 4 bases and V by 0 bases; bases with no gene match: 3. CDR1 is SGHRS and CDR2 is YFSETQ in the germline V gene. The CDR3 contains 16 residues. CDR3 in DNA: TGCGCCAGCAGCTTGGCGACAGGGGCAGGGGCCAACGTCCTGACTTTC. It codes for CASSLATGAGANVLTF. Full variable domain (remainder filled in from reference TRBV5-1 and TRBJ2-6): KAGVTQTPRYLIKTRGQQVTLSCSPISGHRSVSWYQQTPGQGLQFLFEYFSETQRNKGNFPGRFSGRQFSNSRSEMNVSTLELGDSALYLCASSLATGAGANVLTFGAGSRLTVL.